The 4 T cell receptor beta chains below come from one sample, sequenced in a study of patients and donors after allogeneic stem cell transplantation (dated by TCRdb to 2019 to 2021). Preparation of the library involved RT-PCR. TCRdb names NextSeq 550 as the instrument used. In-frame beta chains were kept once TCRdb had trimmed the public reads at Q25 with fastp and called clones with MiXCR. For every CDR3 protein sequence, its rows merge into one entry that carries the most common genes and DNA. The sample table lists approximately 200,000 distinct CDR3 sequences, 41% of them with a count of one. The ten largest make up about 33% of the sample. The sample taken for sequencing was blood, either unsorted or a sorted T cell fraction (not recorded which). Source of these receptors: a human donor who was either an allogeneic HSCT recipient or a stem cell or donor lymphocyte infusion donor (not recorded which). It is not recorded whose cells these are; they may come from a transplant donor.

A few counts support this clonotype. J is TRBJ1-2 and V is TRBV20-1; D call uncertain. The V end was cut by 1 base, the J end by 4 bases, with 7 bases between. This CDR3 is built from 12 residues. Germline V gene sequence: CDR1 DFQATT, CDR2 SNEGSKA (reference sequence). The DNA of the CDR3 is TGCAGTGCTAGAGTCGGTACCTATGGCTACACCTTC. The encoded protein is CSARVGTYGYTF.

This clonotype appeared a few times. The CDR3 DNA reads as TGTGCCAGCAGCTTTCGTAACACTCCCCGACGGACCCAGAACACTGAAGCTTTCTTT. It specifies CASSFRNTPRRTQNTEAFF. This chain uses TRBV7-2 with TRBJ1-1; D is ambiguous. The V end was cut by 3 bases, the J end by 1 base, with 24 bases between. The CDR3 covers 19 residues. CDR1 is SGHTA, CDR2 FQGNSA, per germline. Based on the CDR3 plus reference TRBV7-2 and TRBJ1-1, the full variable domain is GAGVSQSPSNKVTEKGKDVELRCDPISGHTALYWYRQSLGQGLEFLIYFQGNSAPDKSGLPSDRFSAERTGGSVSTLTIQRTQQEDSAVYLCASSFRNTPRRTQNTEAFFGQGTRLTVV.

This chain links TRBV6-5 with TRBJ1-5; tentative D call: TRBD1 (6 bases). The germline V and J ends were trimmed by 6 bases and 9 bases, with 15 bases remaining between them. The CDR3 extends over 13 amino acids. Germline CDR1 reads MNHEY; CDR2 reads SVGAGI. In DNA, the CDR3 is TGTGCCAGCAGCCAACAGGGTAGTCGGCCCCAGCATTTT. Amino acids: CASSQQGSRPQHF.

The rearrangement joins TRBV20-1 to TRBJ2-3, with D uncertain. V was clipped by 0 bases and J by 7 bases, with 14 bases between them. The length of the CDR3 is 14 residues. CDR1 DFQATT and CDR2 SNEGSKA come from the germline V gene (reference sequence). The CDR3 loop reads CSARDSQRQYTQYF. The CDR3 DNA is TGCAGTGCTAGAGATTCCCAGAGGCAATATACGCAGTATTTT.